These 18 T cell receptor beta chains were all obtained from the same sample, sequenced in a study of T cell responses to AZD1222 COVID-19 vaccine (dated by TCRdb to about 2021). The library was obtained by the immunoSEQ multiplex PCR assay. TCRdb took this table from immuneACCESS and kept in-frame rearrangements with V and J called. Such tables lack part of the clones; where checked against another copy, unresolved V genes explain under half of the gap, and the rest is unexplained. Here the sample has 250,000 to 300,000 clones; approximately 94% occur a single time. The biggest ten clones account for 0.5% to 0.65% of the sample. This sample's time point label indicates: about 28 days (+/-7) after the second vaccine dose. The specimen was peripheral blood, collected 28 days after the second AZD1222 dose. These TCRs come from an adult who received the AZD1222 COVID-19 vaccine.

This chain links TRBV5-1 with TRBJ2-7; the match to TRBD1 covers 8 bases. The CDR3 has 14 residues. The trim removed 0 bases at V and 5 bases at J, leaving 4 bases unmatched. In germline, CDR1 is SGHRS, CDR2 YFSETQ. CDR3 amino acids: CASSLVRGHDEQYF. Written as DNA, the CDR3 is TGCGCCAGCAGCTTGGTCAGGGGGCACGACGAGCAGTACTTC. The full variable domain, its missing parts supplied by reference TRBV5-1 and TRBJ2-7, is KAGVTQTPRYLIKTRGQQVTLSCSPISGHRSVSWYQQTPGQGLQFLFEYFSETQRNKGNFPGRFSGRQFSNSRSEMNVSTLELGDSALYLCASSLVRGHDEQYFGPGTRLTVT.

This chain joins TRBV20-1 and TRBJ2-2, with TRBD1 as a possible D gene (6 bases). From germline, CDR1 is DFQATT and CDR2 SNEGSKA (reference sequence). V lost 3 bases and J lost 0, with 8 bases in between. CDR3 size: 14 residues. The CDR3 DNA follows: TGCAGTGCTAGTTGGACAGCGAACACCGGGGAGCTGTTTTTT. Its protein is CSASWTANTGELFF.

This rearrangement joins TRBV5-4 to TRBJ2-2, with TRBD1 matching 8 bases. With 3 bases clipped from V and 5 bases from J, the junction kept 6 bases outside the gene matches. The germline V gene encodes CDR1 SGHNT and CDR2 YYREEE (reference sequence). This CDR3 is 15 amino acids long. The CDR3 DNA sequence: TGTGCCAGCAGCTCCCGGACAGGGAAGACCGGGGAGCTGTTTTTT. Residues: CASSSRTGKTGELFF.

This clone was detected only once. The rearrangement joins TRBV2 to TRBJ1-5; D is unresolved. The V gene lost 3 bases and the J gene lost 7 bases, with 13 bases spanning the gap. Germline V gives CDR1 SNHLY, CDR2 FYNNEI. This CDR3 contains 14 residues. The CDR3 region has the DNA TGTGCCAGCAGTGAGGAGGTAGTTTCACAGCCCCAGCATTTT. Translating it yields CASSEEVVSQPQHF.

V and J are TRBV10-2 and TRBJ1-2; D unresolved. The V gene lost 2 bases and the J gene lost 2 bases, with 9 bases spanning the gap. From germline, CDR1 is WSHSY and CDR2 SAAADI. The CDR3 sequence is 14 residues long. The CDR3 loop is CASSERPANYGYTF. As DNA, the CDR3 is TGCGCCAGCAGTGAGAGGCCGGCCAACTATGGCTACACCTTC.

The V and J genes are TRBV7-2 and TRBJ1-4, with 10 bases that match TRBD1. Trimming removed 5 bases from V and 10 bases from J; junction bases left unmatched: 4. CDR3 size: 13 residues. The germline V gene encodes CDR1 SGHTA and CDR2 FQGNSA. The DNA of the CDR3 is TGTGCCAGCAGCACAAGGACAGGGGGAAAACTGTTTTTT. It is translated as CASSTRTGGKLFF.

The chain carries TRBV13 and TRBJ2-7; no clear D. The ends were cut back, 4 bases at V and 3 bases at J, with 13 bases in the middle. This CDR3 is built from 14 residues. Germline V gives CDR1 PRHDT, CDR2 FYEKMQ (reference sequence). The CDR3 reads CASSSPLKNYEQYF. CDR3 nucleotide sequence: TGTGCCAGCAGCTCGCCTCTCAAGAACTACGAGCAGTACTTC.

This sequence joins TRBV20-1 and TRBJ2-4; D is possibly TRBD1 or TRBD2 (5 bases each). Germline CDR1 is DFQATT and CDR2 is SNEGSKA (reference sequence). This CDR3 spans 11 amino acids. V lost 5 bases and J 5 bases, leaving 7 bases between the germline ends. CDR3 DNA sequence: TGCAGTGCTGGGACGCAAAACATTCAGTACTTC. Protein: CSAGTQNIQYF.

With respect to this clone: At the DNA level, this CDR3 is encoded by other sequences in the same sample as well. This chain uses TRBV21-1 with TRBJ1-2; the table calls TRBD1, which could not be checked here. TRBV21-1 is a known pseudogene. CDR3 size: 15 residues. As DNA, the CDR3 is TGTGCCAGCAGCAAAGGGCCAGGGGTGCGATATGGCTACACCTTC. The encoded protein is CASSKGPGVRYGYTF.

This chain connects TRBV5-4 to TRBJ2-1, with 8 bases identical to TRBD2. Germline V gene lookup returns CDR1 SGHNT and CDR2 YYREEE (reference sequence). The CDR3 has 17 amino acids. Trimming at V came to 3 bases and at J to 4 bases, leaving 12 bases not matched to a gene. The chain's CDR3 is CASSYSQGSGRYNEQFF. CDR3 in DNA: TGTGCCAGCAGCTACTCCCAGGGGAGCGGGAGATACAATGAGCAGTTCTTC.

This clone was recorded once. The rearrangement links TRBV6-5 to TRBJ1-2, with D hard to call. With 7 bases removed from V and 5 bases from J, the gap between germline ends came to 8 bases. This CDR3 is 11 amino acids long. Germline CDR1 and CDR2: MNHEY and SVGAGI. CDR3 DNA: TGTGCCAGCACCGAGGGTTATGGCTACACCTTC. Translation gives CASTEGYGYTF.

This clone was found once. The chain has TRBV28 and TRBJ1-2; D is ambiguous. The CDR3 covers 15 residues. With 3 bases removed from V and 2 bases from J, the gap between germline ends came to 13 bases. Germline V gene sequence: CDR1 MDHEN, CDR2 SYDVKM. For the CDR3, the DNA is TGTGCCAGCAGTTTCGGGTACCGGTGGAACTATGGCTACACCTTC. This codes for CASSFGYRWNYGYTF.

The chain couples TRBV11-2 to TRBJ2-2, with 12 bases that match TRBD1. The CDR3 is 17 residues long. Germline V CDR1 and CDR2: SGHAT, FQNNGV. The junction had 8 bases not matched to a gene; V was cut back by 5 bases and J by 4 bases. CDR3 nucleotide sequence: TGTGCCAGCAGCCAGGGACAGGGGGCGCTGGTCACCGGGGAGCTGTTTTTT. Protein sequence: CASSQGQGALVTGELFF.

V and J are TRBV11-2 and TRBJ1-1; 7 nucleotides line up with TRBD1. Trimming took 4 bases from V and 5 from J; bases not matched to a gene: 10. Germline V gives CDR1 SGHAT, CDR2 FQNNGV. There are 15 residues in the CDR3. CDR3 protein: CASSSGGRGDTEAFF. CDR3 sequence (DNA): TGTGCCAGCAGCTCCGGTGGCAGGGGGGATACTGAAGCTTTCTTT.

The chain uses TRBV7-8 and TRBJ2-7, with D perhaps matching TRBD2 (6 bases). CDR1 and CDR2 (germline): SGHVS, FQNEAQ. The V end lost 5 bases, the J end lost 0 bases, and 14 bases lay between the germline ends. This CDR3 spans 15 amino acids. CDR3 region: CASSPRRASSYEQYF. CDR3 nucleotides: TGTGCCAGCAGCCCCCGGAGGGCTAGCTCCTACGAGCAGTACTTC.

The V and J genes are TRBV11-3 and TRBJ2-1; D not resolved. This CDR3 has 13 amino acids. Germline CDR1 SGHNT, CDR2 YENEEA. V shed 1 base and J shed 3 bases, with 4 bases lying between them. The chain's CDR3 is CASSLGFYNEQFF. The CDR3 coding sequence is TGTGCCAGCAGCTTAGGTTTCTACAATGAGCAGTTCTTC.

The chain couples TRBV9 to TRBJ2-1; possibly TRBD1 for D (5 bases). CDR1 and CDR2 from the germline V gene are SGDLS and YYNGEE. The CDR3 is 16 residues long. Trimming pared 1 base from V and 2 bases from J, leaving 13 bases between. CDR3 coding DNA: TGTGCCAGCAGCGTAAGCGTAGGGGTGGCCTACAATGAGCAGTTCTTC. Translating gives CASSVSVGVAYNEQFF.

The chain combines TRBV19 with TRBJ2-7; D perhaps matches TRBD1 (6 bases). CDR3 length equals 14 residues. Germline CDR1 LNHDA, CDR2 SQIVND (reference sequence). V was trimmed by 3 bases and J by 0 bases, leaving 9 bases between them. As DNA, the CDR3 is TGTGCCAGTAGTATCCGGGACACCTCCTACGAGCAGTACTTC. It yields the protein CASSIRDTSYEQYF.